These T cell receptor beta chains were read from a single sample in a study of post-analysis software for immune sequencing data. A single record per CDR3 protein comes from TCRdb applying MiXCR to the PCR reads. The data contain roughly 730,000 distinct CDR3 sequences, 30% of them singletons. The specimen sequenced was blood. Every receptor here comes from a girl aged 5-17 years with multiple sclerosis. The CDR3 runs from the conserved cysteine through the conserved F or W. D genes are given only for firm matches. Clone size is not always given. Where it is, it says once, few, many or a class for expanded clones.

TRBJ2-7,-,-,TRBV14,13,CASSQRAYNEQYF,TGTGCCAGCAGCCAAAGGGCGTACAATGAGCAGTACTTC
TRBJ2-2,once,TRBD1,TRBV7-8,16,CASNLWGQPNTGDLFF,TGTGCCAGCAACTTGTGGGGACAGCCGAACACCGGGGATCTGTTTTTT
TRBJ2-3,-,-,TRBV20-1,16,CSVLPLTPTGTDTQYF,TGCAGTGTCCTCCCCCTGACTCCTACCGGCACAGATACGCAGTATTTT
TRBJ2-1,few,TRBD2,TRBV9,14,CASTPGGTYNEQFF,TGTGCCAGCACCCCGGGAGGGACGTACAATGAGCAGTTCTTC
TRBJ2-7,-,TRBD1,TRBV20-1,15,CSATPPGQGAYEQYF,TGCAGTGCTACCCCTCCGGGACAGGGGGCCTACGAGCAGTACTTC
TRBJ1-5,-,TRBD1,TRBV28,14,CASSLRGLDQPQHF,TGTGCCAGCAGTCTTAGGGGGCTAGATCAGCCCCAGCATTTT
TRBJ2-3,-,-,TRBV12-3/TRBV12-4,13,CASSGGATDAQYF,TGTGCCAGCAGCGGGGGCGCCACAGATGCGCAGTATTTT
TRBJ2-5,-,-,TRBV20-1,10,CSAGKETQYF,TGCAGTGCTGGGAAAGAGACCCAGTACTTC
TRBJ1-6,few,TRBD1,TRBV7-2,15,CASSLATGGNSPLHF,TGTGCCAGCAGCTTAGCGACAGGGGGCAATTCACCCCTCCACTTT
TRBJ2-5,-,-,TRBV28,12,CASMTVEETQYF,TGTGCCAGCATGACAGTAGAGGAGACCCAGTACTTC
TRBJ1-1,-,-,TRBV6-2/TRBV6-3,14,CASSWTVMNTEAFF,TGTGCCAGCAGTTGGACAGTAATGAACACTGAAGCTTTCTTT
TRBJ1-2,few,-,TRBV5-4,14,CAGSFGASGGGYTF,TGTGCCGGCAGCTTTGGAGCTAGCGGGGGTGGCTACACCTTC
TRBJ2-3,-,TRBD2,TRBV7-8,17,CASSPRTSGISTDTQYF,TGTGCCAGCAGCCCCCGGACTAGCGGGATAAGCACAGATACGCAGTATTTT
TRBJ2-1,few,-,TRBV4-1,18,CASSQTPDLRGGGREQFF,TGCGCCAGCAGCCAGACCCCCGACTTGCGAGGCGGAGGGCGGGAGCAGTTCTTC
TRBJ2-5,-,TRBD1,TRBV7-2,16,CASSSERQGGDETQYF,TGTGCCAGCAGCTCCGAGAGACAGGGGGGGGACGAGACCCAGTACTTC
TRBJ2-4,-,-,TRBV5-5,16,CASSPGGMIAKNIQYF,TGTGCCAGCAGCCCTGGGGGGATGATAGCCAAAAACATTCAGTACTTC
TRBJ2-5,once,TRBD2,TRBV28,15,CASNPRSSGQETQYF,TGTGCCAGCAACCCGAGGTCTAGCGGCCAAGAGACCCAGTACTTC
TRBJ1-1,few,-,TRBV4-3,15,CASSKQPGTSNEAFF,TGCGCCAGCAGCAAACAACCCGGGACATCGAATGAAGCTTTCTTT
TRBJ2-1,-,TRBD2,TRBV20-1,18,CSARDSLSGGRVFHEQFF,TGCAGTGCTAGAGATTCGTTGAGCGGGGGGCGGGTTTTTCATGAGCAGTTCTTC
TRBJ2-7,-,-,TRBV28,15,CASSLSRTVLYEQYF,TGTGCCAGCAGTTTATCGAGGACAGTGCTCTACGAGCAGTACTTC
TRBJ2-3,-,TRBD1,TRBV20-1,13,CSARGQATDTQYF,TGCAGTGCTAGGGGACAGGCCACAGATACGCAGTATTTT
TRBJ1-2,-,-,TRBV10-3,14,CATGTGGEGYGYTF,TGTGCCACCGGTACGGGGGGAGAAGGCTATGGCTACACCTTC
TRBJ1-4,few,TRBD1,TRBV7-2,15,CASSNGGQANEKLFF,TGTGCCAGCAGTAATGGGGGACAGGCTAATGAAAAACTGTTTTTT
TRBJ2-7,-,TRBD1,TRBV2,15,CASSPPGTGKNEQYF,TGTGCCAGCAGTCCTCCCGGGACAGGGAAGAACGAGCAGTACTTC
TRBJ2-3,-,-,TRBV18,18,CASSPAPGAQTPTDTQYF,TGTGCCAGCTCACCGGCCCCCGGGGCTCAAACCCCCACAGATACGCAGTATTTT
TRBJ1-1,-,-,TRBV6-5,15,CASSYSAGANTEAFF,TGTGCCAGCAGTTACTCGGCAGGGGCAAACACTGAAGCTTTCTTT
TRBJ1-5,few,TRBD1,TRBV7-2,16,CASSSTGGNSNQPQHF,TGTGCCAGCAGCTCGACAGGGGGAAATAGCAATCAGCCCCAGCATTTT
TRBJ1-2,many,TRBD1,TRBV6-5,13,CASSYVQGNGYTF,TGTGCCAGCAGTTACGTACAGGGGAACGGCTACACCTTC
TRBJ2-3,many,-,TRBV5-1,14,CASSLVGSTDTQYF,TGCGCCAGCAGCTTGGTAGGCAGCACAGATACGCAGTATTTT
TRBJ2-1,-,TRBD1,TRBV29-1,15,CSVGGQGGSYNEQFF,TGCAGCGTGGGGGGACAGGGAGGCTCCTACAATGAGCAGTTCTTC
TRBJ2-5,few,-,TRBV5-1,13,CASSLNTGETQYF,TGCGCCAGCAGCTTGAATACCGGAGAGACCCAGTACTTC
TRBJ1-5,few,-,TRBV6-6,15,CASSRTMDSNQPQHF,TGTGCCAGCAGTCGAACGATGGATAGCAATCAGCCCCAGCATTTT
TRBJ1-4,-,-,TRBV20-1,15,CSARDPGAPNEKLFF,TGCAGTGCTAGAGACCCCGGGGCACCTAATGAAAAACTGTTTTTT
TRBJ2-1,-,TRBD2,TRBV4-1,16,CASSQDRGGTYNEQFF,TGCGCCAGCAGCCAAGATCGCGGGGGGACTTACAATGAGCAGTTCTTC
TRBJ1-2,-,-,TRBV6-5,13,CAGAGQGSNGYTF,TGTGCCGGCGCGGGCCAGGGGTCGAACGGCTACACCTTC
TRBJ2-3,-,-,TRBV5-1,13,CASSGAARDTQYF,TGCGCCAGCAGCGGGGCAGCGAGAGATACGCAGTATTTT
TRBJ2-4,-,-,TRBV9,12,CANATASSIQYF,TGTGCCAACGCGACTGCGTCGAGCATTCAGTACTTC
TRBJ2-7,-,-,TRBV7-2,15,CASSLANKRGHEQYF,TGTGCCAGCAGCTTAGCGAATAAACGCGGGCACGAGCAGTACTTC
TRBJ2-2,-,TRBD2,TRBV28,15,CASSRAGPNTGELFF,TGTGCCAGCAGTCGAGCGGGGCCGAACACCGGGGAGCTGTTTTTT
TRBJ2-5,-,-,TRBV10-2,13,CASSSGVAETQYF,TGCGCCAGCAGTTCGGGAGTTGCAGAGACCCAGTACTTC